Below, one T cell receptor (beta chain) is given with its context. This record comes from a study of blood T cell repertoires in COVID-19. Study-wide context: Samples taken during acute and convalescent COVID-19 were collected in the United States, Italy and Spain.

Germline V gene lookup returns CDR1 MNHEY and CDR2 SVGAGI. With V trimmed by 2 bases and J by 8 bases, 8 bases remained unmatched. The CDR3 runs to 14 residues. As processed by the authors: Estimates of nucleated cell counts were drawn from the amplification of reference gene primers. Data came from immunoSEQ multiplex PCR; TCRdb stores just in-frame clones and leaves some out. That table is the source of V, J and clone size, and D and trimming were worked out from the DNA. The table has 240,000 or so clones, about 83% seen once. Participants came from about two dozen US areas, aged roughly 18 to 95 years. Before being deemed recovered, Cohort 3 donors had two negative PCRs, clearance, or symptom resolution.

The chain couples TRBV6-5 to TRBJ1-2, with TRBD1 matching 7 bases. The source material was PBMCs or T cells enriched from blood (not recorded which). The sequence derives from a woman aged 50 to 60 who had recovered from COVID-19. The CDR3 region has the DNA TGTGCCAGCAGTTACGGCCAGGGGGTACGAGGCTACACCTTC. Its translation: CASSYGQGVRGYTF.